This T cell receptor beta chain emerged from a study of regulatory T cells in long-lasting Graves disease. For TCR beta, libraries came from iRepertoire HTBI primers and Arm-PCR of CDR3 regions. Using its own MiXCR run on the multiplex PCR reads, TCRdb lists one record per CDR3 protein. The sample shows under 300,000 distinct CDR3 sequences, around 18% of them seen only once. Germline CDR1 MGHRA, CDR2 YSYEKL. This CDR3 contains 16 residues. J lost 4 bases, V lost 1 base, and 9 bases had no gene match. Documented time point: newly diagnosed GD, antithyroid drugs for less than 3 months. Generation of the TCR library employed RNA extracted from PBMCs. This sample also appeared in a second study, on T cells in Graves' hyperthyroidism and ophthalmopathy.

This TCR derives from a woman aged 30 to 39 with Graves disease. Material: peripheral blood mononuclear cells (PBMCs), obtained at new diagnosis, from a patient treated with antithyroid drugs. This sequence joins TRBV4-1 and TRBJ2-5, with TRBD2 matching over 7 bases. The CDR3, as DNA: TGCGCCAGCAGCCAAGTTTTAGGGTGGGGGGGAGAGACCCAGTACTTC. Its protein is CASSQVLGWGGETQYF.